These T cell receptor beta chains were read from a single sample in a study of post-analysis software for immune sequencing data. TCRdb re-called the PCR reads with MiXCR, one entry per CDR3 protein. Of roughly 170,000 distinct CDR3 sequences in the sample, around 30% were seen once. The sequenced material came from blood. The receptors were gathered from a girl between 10 and 17 years old with multiple sclerosis. Each CDR3 is given without its conserved first and last residue. Size is omitted from some rows. Given values are once, few, many or a class for expanded clones.

V gene	J gene	clone size	CDR3 protein
TRBV2	TRBJ2-3	many	ASRGLESSTDTQY
TRBV10-3	TRBJ2-1	many	ARSPEGNEQF
TRBV12-3/TRBV12-4	TRBJ2-6	many	ASSLGASGAGANVLT
TRBV12-3/TRBV12-4	TRBJ1-2	few	ASSLAVQGNGYT
TRBV12-3/TRBV12-4	TRBJ2-3	many	ASSLNTDTQY
TRBV5-1	TRBJ2-5	many	ASSPPAGDQETQY
TRBV5-1	.	.	ASSPPPGRPGETQY
TRBV29-1	TRBJ1-2	many	SVEPPTEGQVRGYT
TRBV27	TRBJ1-5	.	ASRETGTAQRYSNQPQH
TRBV12-3/TRBV12-4	TRBJ1-1	.	ASNAPGNTEAF
TRBV14	TRBJ2-3	.	ASSPQRTSGGFNTQY
TRBV29-1	.	.	SVDRGGRSDEQY
TRBV12-3/TRBV12-4	TRBJ2-1	few	ASSLVPSGYNEQF
TRBV27	TRBJ1-1	few	ASARERNTEAF
TRBV20-1	TRBJ2-5	many	SALTSGPYQETQY
TRBV5-1	TRBJ2-5	few	ASSLGAGHGNQETQY
TRBV6-5	TRBJ2-3	many	ASSYWGGTASQPPDTQY
TRBV5-6	TRBJ2-1	many	ASSLVSGSPGNEQF
TRBV29-1	TRBJ1-1	few	SVVVLEAF
TRBV5-1	TRBJ1-4	.	ASRQGAVTNEKLF
TRBV20-1	TRBJ1-2	few	SARPLTGSYGYT
TRBV15	TRBJ1-2	few	ATSSPGVGHYGYT
TRBV12-3/TRBV12-4	TRBJ1-4	many	ASSWDLFNEKLF
TRBV5-1	TRBJ2-7	many	ASSFDTFYEQY
TRBV29-1	TRBJ2-1	many	SDGLAGPLNEQF
TRBV20-1	TRBJ2-3	few	SARSPGPGLADTQY
TRBV5-6	TRBJ1-2	many	ASSPGRFNYGYT
TRBV7-2	TRBJ1-2	few	ASSSGWGIANYGYT
TRBV28	TRBJ1-4	.	ATQTGEEKLF
TRBV7-8	TRBJ2-2	.	ASSYFRGSNTGELF
TRBV7-2	TRBJ2-7	many	ASSLAIGQGTYEQY
TRBV10-3	TRBJ2-1	many	AISSDRVRHEQF
TRBV30	TRBJ1-5	.	AWSDPGGLSNQPQH
TRBV10-3	TRBJ1-1	.	ASSESRTEAF